The entry below gives a single T cell receptor beta chain sequence along with its context. Its antigen has not been determined. Base quality data are lacking; no much larger clone is found one base away. The data are from a study of blood T cells in healthy people across ages (dated by TCRdb to the mid-2010s). For the study in its entirety: In model experiments, template switching captured about one uniquely barcoded TCR beta cDNA molecule for every two T cells. For two donors (one aged 18 to 30 and one aged 80 or older), the study analyzed two additional independent replicas of 1 million unique cDNA reads from the same blood draw. Using deep sequencing normalized with unique cDNA molecular identifiers, the study measured how TCR beta repertoire diversity changes with age. The donors were split into four age groups: young (average 16 years), middle-aged (roughly 40), aged (about 62) and long-lived (approximately 89). Donors of different ages were randomly distributed across sequencing lanes to avoid experimental bias.

Reading from cysteine to phenylalanine, the CDR3 counts 17 amino acids. The only DNA kept is the CDR3, 51 bases in frame from the first base. The trim is 0 bases for V and 2 bases for J, with a gap of 17 bases between the germline ends. CDR1 SGDLS and CDR2 YYNGEE were looked up in the germline V gene. The donors were 40 or so Caucasian individuals from Russia, aged roughly 6 to 100 years, who were systemically healthy. Each donor gave ten milliliters of peripheral blood, drawn into EDTA-treated Vacutainer tubes. Ficoll-Paque density-gradient centrifugation was used to isolate PBMCs, with at least 6.5 million obtained per sample. Trizol reagent was used to extract total RNA from the PBMCs, yielding at least 6 micrograms per sample. For every donor, an aliquot of PBMCs went through flow cytometry to measure the percentages of naive CD45RAhigh/CD27high T cells. Overall study results and their limits: Because donor CMV infection status was unknown, age-related changes in expanded clonotypes were potentially confounded. Compared with the aged group, the long-lived group had more naive CD4+ T cells, fewer expanded clones and increased TCR diversity, a pattern suggesting age selection. Estimates of total diversity from one million sequenced T cells were regarded as lower bounds and underestimates. Conclusive comparison of naive and antigen-experienced compartments was prevented by the profiling of bulk unsorted PBMCs. A strong correlation was found between observed TCR beta diversity and the percentage of naive T cells measured by flow cytometry. As age increased, observed TCR beta diversity per million T cells dropped in a roughly linear way, and a significant reduction was already evident by age 40.

The protocol used for the library was 5' RACE. The run used an Illumina HiSeq 2500. A second PCR of about 6 to 11 cycles was run with a J-beta primer mix and a sample-barcoded 5' primer. A unique molecular identifier was introduced onto each TCR beta cDNA molecule by a template-switch 5' adaptor carrying 12 random nucleotides. Each sample yielded at least 2.5 million CDR3-containing paired-end reads. All of the RNA was converted into first-strand cDNA using the Mint cDNA synthesis kit, with a TRBC-specific oligonucleotide serving as the primer. After uracil-DNA glycosylase treatment, a first 18-cycle PCR used universal primers M1SS and BC2_uni_R on all cDNA. On the study's bioinformatics: Each sample was normalized by randomly selecting 1 million high-quality reads, each carrying a distinct molecular identifier. Instead of being binned into consensus sequences, reads with shared molecular identifiers were discarded. CDR3 identification, clonotype clustering and error correction used MiTCR with a Q25 quality threshold and the strictest error-elimination algorithm. A nonparametric unseen species model using Euler transformation provided a lower-bound estimate of total TCR beta diversity. TCRdb passed the public sequencing reads through fastp at Q25 and MiXCR, retaining productive beta sequences. Every entry covers one CDR3 protein and lists the most common genes and DNA from its rows. Clone size and V and J calls follow TCRdb, not the original study. Counted in this sample were about 1.8 million distinct CDR3 sequences; around 50% of them appeared once. Of the sample, over 2% is held by the ten largest clones.

This receptor was obtained from a woman in her thirties or forties in good health. The rearrangement combines TRBV9 with TRBJ2-5; possibly the D gene is TRBD2, per 6 matching bases. Sequencing was carried out using blood. The DNA sequence is as follows: TGTGCCAGCAGCGTAGAAGGGATTAGCGGATTACAAGAGACCCAGTACTTC. Its coded protein is CASSVEGISGLQETQYF.